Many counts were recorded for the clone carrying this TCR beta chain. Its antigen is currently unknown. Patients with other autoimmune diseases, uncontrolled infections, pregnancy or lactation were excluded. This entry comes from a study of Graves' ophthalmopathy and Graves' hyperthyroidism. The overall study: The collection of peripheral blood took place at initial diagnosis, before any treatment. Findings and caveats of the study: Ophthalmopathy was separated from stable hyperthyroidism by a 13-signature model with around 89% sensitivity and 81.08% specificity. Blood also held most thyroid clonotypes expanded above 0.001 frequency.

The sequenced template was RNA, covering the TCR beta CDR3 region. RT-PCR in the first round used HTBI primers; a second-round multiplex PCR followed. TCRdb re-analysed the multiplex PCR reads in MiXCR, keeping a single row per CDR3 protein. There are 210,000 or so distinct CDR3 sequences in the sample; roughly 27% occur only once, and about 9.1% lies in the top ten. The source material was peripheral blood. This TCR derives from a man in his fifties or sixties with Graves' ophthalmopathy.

CDR3 sequence (DNA): TGTGCCAGCACCCGGACTAGCGGGAGGACCGGGGAGCTGTTTTTT. It codes for CASTRTSGRTGELFF. This chain connects TRBV28 to TRBJ2-2, with 14 bases matching TRBD2. Losses at the gene ends were 7 bases for V and 5 bases for J; bases not matched to a gene: 3. Germline loops: CDR1 MDHEN, CDR2 SYDVKM. This CDR3 comprises 15 residues.